This T cell receptor (beta chain) was documented in a study of identical twins. This clonotype was recorded many times. CDR3 length: 16 residues. Deletions cut 4 bases from V and 7 bases from J, with 23 bases between. In germline, CDR1 is SEHNR, CDR2 FQNEAQ (reference sequence). A single record per CDR3 protein comes from TCRdb applying MiXCR to the 5' RACE reads. The sample records about 690,000 distinct CDR3 sequences, around 20% being singletons. The same data also contributed to another study, on T cells expressing NK-cell markers.

The sample consisted of PBMCs. V is TRBV7-9 and J is TRBJ2-7, with TRBD2 as a possible D gene (6 bases). This TCR was recovered from a woman aged 18 to 35 in good health. This chain's CDR3 is CASSSSQGPGSGEQYF. The CDR3 bases are TGTGCCAGCAGCTCTTCCCAAGGGCCAGGAAGCGGGGAGCAGTACTTC.